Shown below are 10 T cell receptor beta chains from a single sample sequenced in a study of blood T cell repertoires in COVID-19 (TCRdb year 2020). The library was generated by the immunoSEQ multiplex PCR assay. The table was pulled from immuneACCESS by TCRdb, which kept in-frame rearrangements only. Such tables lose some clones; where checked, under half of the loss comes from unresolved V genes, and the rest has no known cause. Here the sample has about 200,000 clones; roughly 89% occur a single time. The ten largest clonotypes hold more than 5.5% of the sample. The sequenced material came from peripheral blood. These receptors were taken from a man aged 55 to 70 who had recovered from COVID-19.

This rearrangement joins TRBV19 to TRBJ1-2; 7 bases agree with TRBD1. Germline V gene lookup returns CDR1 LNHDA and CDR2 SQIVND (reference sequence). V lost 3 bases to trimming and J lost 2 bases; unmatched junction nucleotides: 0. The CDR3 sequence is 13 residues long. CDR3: CASSMGQNYGYTF. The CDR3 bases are TGTGCCAGTAGTATGGGACAGAACTATGGCTACACCTTC. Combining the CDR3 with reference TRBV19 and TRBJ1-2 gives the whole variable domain DGGITQSPKYLFRKEGQNVTLSCEQNLNHDAMYWYRQDPGQGLRLIYYSQIVNDFQKGDIAEGYSVSREKKESFPLTVTSAQKNPTAFYLCASSMGQNYGYTFGSGTRLTVV.

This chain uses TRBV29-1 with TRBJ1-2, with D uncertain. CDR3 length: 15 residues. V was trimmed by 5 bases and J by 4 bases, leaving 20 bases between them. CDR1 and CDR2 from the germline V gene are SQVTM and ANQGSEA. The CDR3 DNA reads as TGCAGCGTTCCACGTATATTGGAGTTCGGCTATGGCTACACCTTC. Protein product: CSVPRILEFGYGYTF.

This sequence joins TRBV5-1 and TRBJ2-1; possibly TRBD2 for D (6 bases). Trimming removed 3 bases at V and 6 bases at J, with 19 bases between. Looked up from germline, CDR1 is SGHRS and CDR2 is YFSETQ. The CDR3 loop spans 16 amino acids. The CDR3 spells CASSSGSSGGFNEQFF. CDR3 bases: TGCGCCAGCAGCTCGGGGTCCTCCGGAGGGTTCAATGAGCAGTTCTTC.

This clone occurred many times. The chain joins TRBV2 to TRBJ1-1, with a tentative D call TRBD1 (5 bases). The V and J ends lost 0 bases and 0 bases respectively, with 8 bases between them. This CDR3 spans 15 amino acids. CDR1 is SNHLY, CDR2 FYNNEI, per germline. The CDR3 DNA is TGTGCCAGCAGTGAAGCGGGCAGGGTGAACACTGAAGCTTTCTTT. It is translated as CASSEAGRVNTEAFF.

CDR3 protein: CASSLRGLAVTYEQYF. CDR3 DNA sequence: TGTGCCAGCAGCTTAAGGGGACTAGCGGTTACCTACGAGCAGTACTTC. The chain uses TRBV13 and TRBJ2-7, with TRBD2 identical over 11 bases. The ends lost 2 bases at V and 2 bases at J; junction bases unmatched: 5. This CDR3 contains 16 residues. The V gene's germline CDR1 is PRHDT and CDR2 FYEKMQ (reference sequence).

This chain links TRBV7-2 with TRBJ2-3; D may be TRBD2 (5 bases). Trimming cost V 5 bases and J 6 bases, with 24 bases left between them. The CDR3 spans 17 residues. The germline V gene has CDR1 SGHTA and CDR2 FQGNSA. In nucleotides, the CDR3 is TGTGCCAGCAGCACTCCCACCGCTATTACGCGAGGGGATACGCAGTATTTT. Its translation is CASSTPTAITRGDTQYF.

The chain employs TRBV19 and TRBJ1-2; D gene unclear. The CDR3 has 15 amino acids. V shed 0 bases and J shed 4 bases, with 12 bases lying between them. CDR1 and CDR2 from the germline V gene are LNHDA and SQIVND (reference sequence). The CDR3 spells CASSIDQSPSYGYTF. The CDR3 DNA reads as TGTGCCAGTAGTATAGATCAGAGCCCTAGCTATGGCTACACCTTC.

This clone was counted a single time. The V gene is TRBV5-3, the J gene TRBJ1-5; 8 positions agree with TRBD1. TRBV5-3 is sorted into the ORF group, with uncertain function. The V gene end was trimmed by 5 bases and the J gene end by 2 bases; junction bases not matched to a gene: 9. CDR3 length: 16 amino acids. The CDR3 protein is CARSYRATGGNQPQHF. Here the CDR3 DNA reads TGTGCCAGAAGTTATCGGGCGACAGGGGGCAATCAGCCCCAGCATTTT.

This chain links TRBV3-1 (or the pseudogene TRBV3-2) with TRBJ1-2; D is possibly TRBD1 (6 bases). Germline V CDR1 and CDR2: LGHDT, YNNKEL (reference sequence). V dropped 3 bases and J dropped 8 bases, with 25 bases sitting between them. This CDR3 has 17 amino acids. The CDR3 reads CASSHDLQQGKERGYTF. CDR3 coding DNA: TGTGCCAGCAGCCATGACCTTCAACAGGGCAAGGAGCGGGGCTACACCTTC.

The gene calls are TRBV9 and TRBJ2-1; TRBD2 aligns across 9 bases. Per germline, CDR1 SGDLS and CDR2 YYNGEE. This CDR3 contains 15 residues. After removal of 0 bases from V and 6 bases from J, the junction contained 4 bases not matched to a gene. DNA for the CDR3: TGTGCCAGCAGCGTAGGCGGCGGGAGGGCCAATGAGCAGTTCTTC. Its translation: CASSVGGGRANEQFF. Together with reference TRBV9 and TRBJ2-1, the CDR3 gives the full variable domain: DSGVTQTPKHLITATGQRVTLRCSPRSGDLSVYWYQQSLDQGLQFLIQYYNGEERAKGNILERFSAQQFPDLHSELNLSSLELGDSALYFCASSVGGGRANEQFFGPGTRLTVL.